The subject of this entry is one T cell receptor (beta chain). Its specificity is not known. The V end lost 7 bases, the J end lost 5 bases, and 18 bases lay between the germline ends. From germline, CDR1 is SGHTA and CDR2 FQGNSA. This CDR3 is built from 16 residues. This specimen belongs to a study of human T cells and chemical hapten exposure. Study information: DPC at 2% was the sensitizing agent, placed on roughly 2 cm by roughly 2 cm of upper inner arm skin.

As to time point: patch test 1, 2 weeks after DPC sensitization. Treatment given: therapeutic diphenylcyclopropenone sensitization with weekly scalp DPC. Study-wide points: The number of TCRs over 1 in 1000 frequency stayed unchanged after DPC.

TCRdb independently ran MiXCR on the RACE reads; one entry per CDR3 protein. In the table there are 40,000 to 60,000 distinct CDR3 sequences, about 10% of which are singletons. The TCR sequence derives from a woman aged 45-65 years with alopecia areata. Some clones in this sample may be carry-over from other donors' samples. Here the sequenced sample was whole blood, taken in connection with sensitization to the hapten diphenylcyclopropenone (DPC). The chain is built from TRBV7-2 and TRBJ1-6; a weak D match, TRBD1 (6 bases). DNA for the CDR3: TGTGCCAGCAAAACCCCCAGGGGAGCAGATAATTCACCCCTCCACTTT. Translating gives CASKTPRGADNSPLHF.